The sequence of this TCR beta chain was determined in a study of shared clonotypes between healthy human individuals. Study-level findings and limits: Only blood was sampled; tissue repertoires likely differ. Non-shared clonotypes had lower generation probabilities than those shared by all four donors.

V lost 0 bases to trimming and J lost 5 bases; unmatched junction nucleotides: 16. Germline CDR1 and CDR2: SGHDT and YYEEEE. The length of the CDR3 is 19 residues. Remarks on this clone: Its antigen is unknown.

Libraries were prepared by immunoSEQ multiplex PCR; TCRdb keeps only in-frame clonotypes and omits some of them. The sample consists of approximately 500,000 clones, less than 96% of them appearing once. The clonotype originates from a woman in her twenties or thirties in good health. Sequencing was performed on naive CD4+ T cells sorted from blood. Subset in this sample: CD45RA+ positively selected. The V gene is TRBV5-6, the J gene TRBJ1-5; 8 bases are a match to TRBD1. The CDR3 DNA is TGTGCCAGCAGCTTGGGAGACAGGGGTATTCTAATCGGGCATCAGCCCCAGCATTTT. It codes for CASSLGDRGILIGHQPQHF.